A single sample is the source of the 19 T cell receptor beta chains below, sequenced in a study of T cell changes during pregnancy in multiple sclerosis. The data were produced by immunoSEQ multiplex PCR, yet TCRdb's version contains in-frame clones alone and is incomplete. The sample yields about 51,000 clones, about 92% seen once. Source: peripheral blood, taken in the second trimester of pregnancy. The origin of the receptors is a female donor with multiple sclerosis, enrolled in a pregnancy study.

The chain couples TRBV7-8 to TRBJ2-1; D may be TRBD2 (6 bases). Germline-derived CDR1 and CDR2 are SGHVS and FQNEAQ. There are 16 residues in the CDR3. V lost 5 bases and J 0 bases, leaving 14 bases between the germline ends. Here the CDR3 reads CASSEGTSSSYNEQFF. The CDR3 DNA reads as TGTGCCAGCAGCGAAGGGACTTCAAGCTCCTACAATGAGCAGTTCTTC.

This clone was counted between two and nine times. The CDR3, as DNA: TGCGCCAGCAGCCAAGAACAGGGGGCGAGCACTGAAGCTTTCTTT. Residues: CASSQEQGASTEAFF. This chain joins TRBV4-3 and TRBJ1-1; 9 bases agree with TRBD1. Germline CDR1 and CDR2: LGHNA and YSLEER. This CDR3 region has 15 residues. V dropped 0 bases and J dropped 4; count of bases not matched to a gene: 3.

CDR3 sequence reads: CSVVFSTSGSADTQYF. The CDR3 DNA reads TGCAGCGTTGTCTTTTCTACTAGCGGGAGCGCAGATACGCAGTATTTT. The rearrangement uses TRBV29-1 and TRBJ2-3; 11 nucleotides align to TRBD2. Unmatched junction bases numbered 10, after V lost 4 bases and J lost 4 bases. Germline-derived CDR1 and CDR2 are SQVTM and ANQGSEA. This CDR3 is built from 16 residues.

The chain carries TRBV28 and TRBJ2-3; D remains unclear. In germline, CDR1 is MDHEN, CDR2 SYDVKM. V lost 2 bases, J lost 0 bases, and 9 bases lay in between. CDR3 length equals 15 residues. The CDR3 sequence is CASSLQATSTDTQYF. The CDR3 region has the DNA TGTGCCAGCAGTTTACAGGCTACTAGCACAGATACGCAGTATTTT.

The gene calls are TRBV9 and TRBJ1-1; D may be TRBD1 (5 bases). V was pared by 0 bases and J by 1 base, with 13 bases between. Germline CDR1 SGDLS, CDR2 YYNGEE. This CDR3 comprises 16 residues. The CDR3 spells CASSVVSQGRNTEAFF. CDR3 nucleotides: TGTGCCAGCAGCGTAGTCAGCCAGGGTCGGAACACTGAAGCTTTCTTT.

This chain joins TRBV9 and TRBJ2-1; 12 bases agree with TRBD2. Trimming took 3 bases from V and 2 from J; bases not matched to a gene: 3. Germline CDR1 is SGDLS and CDR2 is YYNGEE. This CDR3 comprises 16 residues. CDR3 sequence reads: CASSDWTSGTYNEQFF. In DNA form, the CDR3 reads TGTGCCAGCAGCGATTGGACTAGCGGGACCTACAATGAGCAGTTCTTC.

J is TRBJ1-4 and V is TRBV7-9, with D tentatively TRBD1 (6 bases). This CDR3 has 14 residues. The ends were cut back, 1 base at V and 5 bases at J, with 8 bases in the middle. Germline CDR1 SEHNR, CDR2 FQNEAQ (reference sequence). The CDR3 DNA follows: TGTGCCAGCAGCTTAGTAACAGGGAATGAAAAACTGTTTTTT. This gives the protein CASSLVTGNEKLFF.

The chain couples TRBV4-3 to TRBJ2-7, with D maybe TRBD2 (5 bases). Per germline, CDR1 LGHNA and CDR2 YSLEER. Trimming left V 0 bases short and J 6 bases short, with 18 bases between. The CDR3 is made up of 16 amino acids. CDR3 nucleotides: TGCGCCAGCAGCCAAGATCACCTAGCTGCCGCCCCCGAGCAGTACTTC. This gives the protein CASSQDHLAAAPEQYF.

V gene TRBV21-1 combines with J gene TRBJ2-7; TRBD1, the table's D call, lacks a check against the DNA. TRBV21-1 is a known pseudogene. The CDR3 sequence is 15 residues long. DNA of the CDR3: TGTGCCAGCAGCAAAGTAACGGGACAGAGGTACGAGCAGTACTTC. This gives the protein CASSKVTGQRYEQYF.

This sequence joins TRBV9 and TRBJ1-4; 10 bases line up with TRBD1. Germline V CDR1 and CDR2: SGDLS, YYNGEE. This CDR3 spans 15 amino acids. The ends lost 3 bases at V and 8 bases at J; junction bases unmatched: 7. The DNA of the CDR3 is TGTGCCAGCAGCGCTTACGGACAGGGGGGAGAAAAACTGTTTTTT. This gives the protein CASSAYGQGGEKLFF.

The V gene is TRBV2, the J gene TRBJ2-7, with 7 positions matching TRBD1. The CDR3 extends over 11 amino acids. The germline V gene has CDR1 SNHLY and CDR2 FYNNEI. The junction had 6 bases not matched to a gene; V was cut back by 9 bases and J by 7 bases. CDR3 sequence reads: CASRQGLEQYF. The CDR3 DNA sequence: TGTGCCAGTAGACAGGGCCTTGAGCAGTACTTC.

This chain connects TRBV10-2 to TRBJ2-1; possibly TRBD2 for D (6 bases). This CDR3 contains 16 residues. With 0 bases removed from V and 6 bases from J, the gap between germline ends came to 15 bases. Germline CDR1 WSHSY, CDR2 SAAADI. CDR3 region: CASSESLAGMANEQFF. In nucleotides, the CDR3 is TGCGCCAGCAGTGAGTCCTTGGCGGGAATGGCCAATGAGCAGTTCTTC.

This clone was counted between two and nine times. DNA for the CDR3: TGTGCCACCAGCAGAGGGCTAGGCTATGGCTACACCTTC. Encoded protein: CATSRGLGYGYTF. The chain joins TRBV15 to TRBJ1-2; no definite D call. Germline V lookup: CDR1 LNHNV, CDR2 YYDKDF (reference sequence). The length of the CDR3 is 13 residues. The V and J ends lost 1 base and 4 bases respectively, with 7 bases between them.

This chain uses TRBV18 with TRBJ2-3; TRBD2 matches at 13 bases. CDR3 length: 19 amino acids. Looked up from germline, CDR1 is KGHSH and CDR2 is LQKENI. Trimming at V came to 3 bases and at J to 3 bases, leaving 12 bases not matched to a gene. This CDR3 is CASSPGLAGEEGGTDTQYF. CDR3 nucleotides: TGTGCCAGCTCACCCGGACTAGCGGGAGAAGAGGGCGGGACAGATACGCAGTATTTT.

The genes are TRBV4-2 and TRBJ1-2, with 10 positions matching TRBD1. V lost 0 bases to trimming and J lost 1 base; unmatched junction nucleotides: 8. This CDR3 region has 18 residues. Germline V gene sequence: CDR1 LGHNA, CDR2 YNFKEQ. CDR3 DNA: TGTGCCAGCAGCCAAGATCCCCGGACAGGGGGATTTAACTATGGCTACACCTTC. This translates into CASSQDPRTGGFNYGYTF.

V gene TRBV30 combines with J gene TRBJ2-7, with unresolved D. Per germline, CDR1 GTSNPN and CDR2 SVGIG (reference sequence). Trimming stripped 0 bases from V and 1 base from J, with 7 bases between. The CDR3 totals 13 residues. The CDR3 region has the DNA TGTGCCTGGAGTGTCGGCGGTTCCTACGAGCAGTACTTC. Translating it yields CAWSVGGSYEQYF.

The rearrangement uses TRBV7-3 and TRBJ2-3; 12 bases are a match to TRBD2. Germline CDR1 is SGHTA and CDR2 is FQGTGA. The length of the CDR3 is 16 residues. V shed 1 base, J shed 6 bases, and the junction held 5 bases outside the gene matches. The CDR3 sequence is CASSLMLAGGLDTQYF. CDR3 DNA: TGTGCCAGCAGCTTAATGCTAGCGGGAGGGCTGGATACGCAGTATTTT.

This clone appeared once. V is TRBV5-8 and J is TRBJ2-5; D uncertain. Germline V lookup: CDR1 SGHTS, CDR2 YDEGEE. This CDR3 contains 12 residues. Trimming removed 2 bases from V and 4 bases from J, with 6 bases in between. CDR3 in DNA: TGTGCCAGCAGCTTTAGAAGAGAGACCCAGTACTTC. Protein sequence: CASSFRRETQYF.

The chain is built from TRBV28 and TRBJ1-5, with 7 bases matching TRBD1. This CDR3 comprises 14 residues. Germline V lookup: CDR1 MDHEN, CDR2 SYDVKM. After removal of 2 bases from V and 4 bases from J, the junction contained 2 bases not matched to a gene. CDR3 in amino acids: CASSLRQGNQPQHF. For the CDR3, the DNA is TGTGCCAGCAGTTTAAGACAGGGAAATCAGCCCCAGCATTTT.